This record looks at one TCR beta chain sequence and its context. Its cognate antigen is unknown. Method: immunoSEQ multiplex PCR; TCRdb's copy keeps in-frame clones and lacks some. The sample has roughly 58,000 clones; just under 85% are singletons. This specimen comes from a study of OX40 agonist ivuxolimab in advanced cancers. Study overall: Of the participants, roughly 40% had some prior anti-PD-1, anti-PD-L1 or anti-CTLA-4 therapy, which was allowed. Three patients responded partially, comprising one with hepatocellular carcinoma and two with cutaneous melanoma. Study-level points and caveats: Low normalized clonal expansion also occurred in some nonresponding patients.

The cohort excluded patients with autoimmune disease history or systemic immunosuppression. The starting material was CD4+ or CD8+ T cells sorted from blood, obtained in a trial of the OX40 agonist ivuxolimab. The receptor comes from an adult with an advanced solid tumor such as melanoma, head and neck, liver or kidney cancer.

In DNA, the CDR3 is TGTGCCAGCAGCCTAGCGCGTCCGGGGTCGGCTAGGGAGCAGTACTTC. Encoded protein: CASSLARPGSAREQYF. The gene calls are TRBV27 and TRBJ2-7, with D perhaps matching TRBD2 (6 bases). V shed 6 bases and J shed 7 bases, with 25 bases lying between them. This CDR3 region has 16 residues. CDR1 MNHEY and CDR2 SMNVEV come from the germline V gene (reference sequence).